This T cell receptor (beta chain) was observed in a study of CD8 T cells in ankylosing spondylitis. Overall study findings and caveats: Earlier authors reported some of these motif variants in reactive arthritis synovial fluid and blood. Disease-linked clones bore a CD8+ phenotype and were relatively rare in peripheral blood. One TCR beta motif, made up of several highly homologous variants, appeared characteristic of ankylosing spondylitis blood. Disease-linked clones reportedly showed significant enrichment in matched ankylosing spondylitis synovial fluid.

The V and J ends lost 2 bases and 2 bases respectively, with 17 bases between them. Germline assignment: CDR1 KGHSH and CDR2 LQKENI. The CDR3 is 17 amino acids. Concerning this clonotype itself: Its antigen is not known.

Quantitative 5'-RACE with molecular barcodes produced the TCR beta libraries. TCRdb independently ran MiXCR on the 5' RACE reads; one entry per CDR3 protein. The sample shows around 220,000 distinct CDR3 sequences, about 16% of them seen only once. The sample was blood, either unsorted or a sorted T cell fraction (not recorded which). The source of this sequence is a male donor with ankylosing spondylitis. The chain joins TRBV18 to TRBJ2-3, with D maybe TRBD1 (6 bases). This CDR3 reads CASSPTLPGTNTDTQYF. The CDR3 nucleotides are TGTGCCAGCTCACCAACACTCCCCGGGACAAACACAGATACGCAGTATTTT.